The 18 T cell receptor beta chains in this list originate from one sample, sequenced in a study of blood T cell repertoires in COVID-19. TCRdb keeps only in-frame clones here, not all; method: immunoSEQ multiplex PCR. The sample consists of approximately 90,000 clones, approximately 86% of them appearing once. The specimen sequenced was peripheral blood. The receptor source for this set is an elderly man with active or convalescent COVID-19.

In DNA form, the CDR3 reads TGTGCCAGCAGCATGTCAGCGGGCTACTCCTACAATGAGCAGTTCTTC. It codes for CASSMSAGYSYNEQFF. V usage is TRBV5-6 and J usage is TRBJ2-1; D is perhaps TRBD2 (6 bases). The CDR3 consists of 16 residues. Germline CDR1 is SGHDT and CDR2 is YYEEEE. The ends were cut back, 4 bases at V and 0 bases at J, with 14 bases in the middle.

The rearrangement links TRBV9 to TRBJ2-6, with D perhaps TRBD1 (5 bases). V dropped 2 bases and J dropped 4 bases, with 13 bases sitting between them. Germline loops: CDR1 SGDLS, CDR2 YYNGEE. CDR3 length equals 16 residues. CDR3 region: CASSVTDSSGANVLTF. The CDR3 nucleotides are TGTGCCAGCAGCGTCACAGACAGTTCCGGGGCCAACGTCCTGACTTTC.

This chain connects TRBV7-6 to TRBJ2-2; D call uncertain. Looked up from germline, CDR1 is SGHVS and CDR2 is FNYEAQ. CDR3 size: 15 residues. Between the trimmed V and J ends, which lost 6 bases and 0 bases, there was a span of 11 bases. CDR3 region: CASRLGRTNTGELFF. CDR3 DNA sequence: TGTGCCAGCAGATTGGGCAGGACGAACACCGGGGAGCTGTTTTTT. Using reference TRBV7-6 and TRBJ2-2 for the parts outside the CDR3, the full variable domain is GAGVSQSPRYKVTKRGQDVALRCDPISGHVSLYWYRQALGQGPEFLTYFNYEAQQDKSGLPNDRFSAERPEGSISTLTIQRTEQRDSAMYRCASRLGRTNTGELFFGEGSRLTVL.

The gene calls are TRBV2 and TRBJ1-2, with D possibly being TRBD1 (5 bases). V lost 0 bases and J lost 7, with 15 bases in between. The CDR3 consists of 15 residues. The germline V gene has CDR1 SNHLY and CDR2 FYNNEI. The chain's CDR3 is CASSEARVGLAGYTF. DNA of the CDR3: TGTGCCAGCAGTGAAGCCAGGGTAGGGCTGGCTGGCTACACCTTC.

V is TRBV18 and J is TRBJ1-2; possibly TRBD1 for D (6 bases). Trimming took off 5 bases at V and 6 bases at J, with 19 bases between the two ends. The CDR3 extends over 15 amino acids. The V gene's germline CDR1 is KGHSH and CDR2 LQKENI. The CDR3 reads CASSTRQARVDGYTF. In nucleotides, the CDR3 is TGTGCCAGCTCAACCCGACAGGCCCGAGTAGATGGCTACACCTTC.

There are a few counts of this clone. The chain carries TRBV6-5 and TRBJ2-7; D is undetermined. The V end was cut by 0 bases, the J end by 4 bases, with 16 bases between. Germline CDR1 and CDR2: MNHEY and SVGAGI. The length of the CDR3 is 16 residues. CDR3 nucleotides: TGTGCCAGCAGTTACTCGATTGGCAGGTCAAGGTACGAGCAGTACTTC. It translates to CASSYSIGRSRYEQYF.

V and J are TRBV27 and TRBJ2-7; 8 bases align to TRBD2. The V segment lost 7 bases and the J segment 1 base; nucleotides outside the gene matches: 6. The length of the CDR3 is 14 residues. Germline CDR1 reads MNHEY; CDR2 reads SMNVEV (reference sequence). The CDR3 reads CASKQGLGSYEQYF. As DNA, the CDR3 is TGTGCCAGCAAGCAGGGACTAGGTTCCTACGAGCAGTACTTC.

This clone is a singleton in its sample. The J gene is TRBJ2-7, the V gene TRBV27; 10 nucleotides align to TRBD2. V lost 6 bases and J lost 3; bases outside the gene matches: 5. Germline loops: CDR1 MNHEY, CDR2 SMNVEV (reference sequence). The CDR3 extends over 14 amino acids. CDR3 DNA: TGTGCCAGCAGACAACTAGCGGGAATCTACGAGCAGTACTTC. Residues: CASRQLAGIYEQYF.

The chain combines TRBV19 with TRBJ2-5; 9 nucleotides line up with TRBD2. The CDR3 extends over 17 amino acids. J was trimmed by 4 bases and V by 1 base; bases with no gene match: 10. CDR1 is LNHDA, CDR2 SQIVND, per germline (reference sequence). Written as DNA, the CDR3 is TGTGCCAGTAGTATAGTTCTCGGTGCGGGAGGGCGAGAGACCCAGTACTTC. As protein: CASSIVLGAGGRETQYF. The full variable domain, its missing parts supplied by reference TRBV19 and TRBJ2-5, is DGGITQSPKYLFRKEGQNVTLSCEQNLNHDAMYWYRQDPGQGLRLIYYSQIVNDFQKGDIAEGYSVSREKKESFPLTVTSAQKNPTAFYLCASSIVLGAGGRETQYFGPGTRLLVL.

The CDR3 DNA sequence: TGTGCCAGCAGCGTAGAGGTCAGGGGGGCCTACAATGAGCAGTTCTTC. It encodes CASSVEVRGAYNEQFF. The V and J genes are TRBV9 and TRBJ2-1; D might be TRBD1 (7 bases). V was pared by 0 bases and J by 2 bases, with 12 bases between. The germline gives CDR1 SGDLS, CDR2 YYNGEE. The CDR3 is 16 residues long.

The chain combines TRBV19 with TRBJ1-2, with TRBD1 identical over 9 bases. Germline-derived CDR1 and CDR2 are LNHDA and SQIVND (reference sequence). The V gene end was trimmed by 4 bases and the J gene end by 4 bases; junction bases not matched to a gene: 10. The CDR3 loop spans 16 amino acids. The CDR3, as DNA: TGTGCCAGTAGTAACCCCTACAGGGGGCGCGTCTATGGCTACACCTTC. Its protein is CASSNPYRGRVYGYTF. Full variable domain (missing parts from reference TRBV19 and TRBJ1-2): DGGITQSPKYLFRKEGQNVTLSCEQNLNHDAMYWYRQDPGQGLRLIYYSQIVNDFQKGDIAEGYSVSREKKESFPLTVTSAQKNPTAFYLCASSNPYRGRVYGYTFGSGTRLTVV.

The table lists this clone with a count of one. This chain links TRBV7-9 with TRBJ2-7; 10 bases are shared with TRBD2. Germline loops: CDR1 SEHNR, CDR2 FQNEAQ (reference sequence). This CDR3 comprises 19 residues. The V segment lost 5 bases and the J segment 1 base; nucleotides outside the gene matches: 17. The CDR3 spells CASSLTQGLAGASSYEQYF. In nucleotides, the CDR3 is TGTGCCAGCAGCCTCACGCAGGGGCTAGCGGGGGCCTCTTCCTACGAGCAGTACTTC.

This chain links TRBV14 with TRBJ2-3; 7 bases are a match to TRBD2. V trimming: 1 base; J trimming: 2 bases; junction bases outside the gene matches: 9. The length of the CDR3 is 17 residues. Germline lookup yields CDR1 SGHDN and CDR2 FVKESK. The CDR3 coding sequence is TGTGCCAGCAGCCAAGCGGGTAGCGGGTCTATCACAGATACGCAGTATTTT. Its protein is CASSQAGSGSITDTQYF.

The chain recombines TRBV11-2 with TRBJ2-3; D not resolved. Germline CDR1 reads SGHAT; CDR2 reads FQNNGV. V lost 4 bases, J lost 2 bases, and 4 bases lay in between. This CDR3 region has 12 residues. CDR3 bases: TGTGCCAGCAGCTCGTCCACAGATACGCAGTATTTT. Amino acids: CASSSSTDTQYF.

This chain joins TRBV6-5 and TRBJ2-7; TRBD1 matches at 9 bases. The trim removed 5 bases at V and 3 bases at J, leaving 8 bases unmatched. Germline V gives CDR1 MNHEY, CDR2 SVGAGI. This CDR3 has 15 residues. Here the CDR3 reads CASSPGTGRFYEQYF. Here the CDR3 DNA reads TGTGCCAGCAGTCCCGGGACAGGGAGATTCTACGAGCAGTACTTC.

This chain joins TRBV3-1 (or the pseudogene TRBV3-2) and TRBJ2-7, with TRBD1 as a possible D gene (6 bases). From germline, CDR1 is LGHDT and CDR2 YNNKEL (reference sequence). CDR3 size: 15 residues. Trimming shortened V by 5 bases and J by 6 bases, and 20 bases separated the two germline ends. The CDR3 DNA reads as TGTGCCAGCAGCTACCGCTACCCAGGGGCGGGCGAGCAGTACTTC. Translated: CASSYRYPGAGEQYF.

There are a few counts of this clone. The chain is built from TRBV10-3 and TRBJ2-7, with unresolved D. This CDR3 has 13 amino acids. The V and J ends lost 5 bases and 0 bases respectively, with 8 bases between them. Germline CDR1 and CDR2: ENHRY and SYGVKD. The chain's CDR3 is CAISMRPSYEQYF. CDR3 DNA sequence: TGTGCCATCAGTATGAGGCCCTCCTACGAGCAGTACTTC.

The rearrangement links TRBV30 to TRBJ1-5; 9 bases agree with TRBD1. The J segment lost 5 bases and the V segment lost 2 bases, leaving 4 bases of the junction unmatched. The CDR3 sequence is 14 residues long. Per the germline V gene, CDR1 is GTSNPN and CDR2 is SVGIG (reference sequence). The CDR3 DNA reads TGTGCCTGGAGTTCGGGACAGGGAGATCAGCCCCAGCATTTT. It codes for CAWSSGQGDQPQHF.